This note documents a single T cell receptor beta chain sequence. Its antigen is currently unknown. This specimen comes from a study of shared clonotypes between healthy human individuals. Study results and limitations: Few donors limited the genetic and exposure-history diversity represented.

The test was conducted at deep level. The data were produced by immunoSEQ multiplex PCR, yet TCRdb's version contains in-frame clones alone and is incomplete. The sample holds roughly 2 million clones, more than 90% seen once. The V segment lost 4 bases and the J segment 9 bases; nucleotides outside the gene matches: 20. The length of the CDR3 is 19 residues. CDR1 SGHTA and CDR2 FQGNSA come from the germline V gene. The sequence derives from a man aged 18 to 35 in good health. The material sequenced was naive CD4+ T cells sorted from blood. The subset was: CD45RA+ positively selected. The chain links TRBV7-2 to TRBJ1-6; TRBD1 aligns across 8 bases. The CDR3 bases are TGTGCCAGCAGCTCTTTAGTGGGCTTAATTCGGACAGGGAGTTCACCCCTCCACTTT. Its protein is CASSSLVGLIRTGSSPLHF. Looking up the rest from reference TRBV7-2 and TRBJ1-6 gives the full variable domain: GAGVSQSPSNKVTEKGKDVELRCDPISGHTALYWYRQSLGQGLEFLIYFQGNSAPDKSGLPSDRFSAERTGGSVSTLTIQRTQQEDSAVYLCASSSLVGLIRTGSSPLHFGNGTRLTVT.